Following are 15 T cell receptor beta chains from one sample sequenced in a study of OX40 agonist ivuxolimab in advanced cancers. Generated by immunoSEQ multiplex PCR, the TCRdb table keeps only in-frame clones and is missing some. The sample has about 80,000 clones, 85% to 95% seen once. The source material was CD4+ or CD8+ T cells sorted from blood, sampled in a trial of the OX40 agonist ivuxolimab. Receptor source: an adult with an advanced solid tumor such as melanoma, head and neck, liver or kidney cancer.

This chain joins TRBV5-6 and TRBJ1-2; D possibly corresponds to TRBD1 (6 bases). Germline CDR1 reads SGHDT; CDR2 reads YYEEEE. Deletions cut 0 bases from V and 8 bases from J, with 11 bases between. The CDR3 covers 13 residues. The CDR3 DNA sequence: TGTGCCAGCAGCTTGGTGGGGGCGGGAGGCTACACCTTC. Its translation: CASSLVGAGGYTF.

The V and J genes are TRBV7-2 and TRBJ2-3; D is undetermined. This CDR3 contains 14 residues. Trimming removed 1 base at V and 6 bases at J, with 11 bases between. The germline V gene encodes CDR1 SGHTA and CDR2 FQGNSA. The CDR3 coding sequence is TGTGCCAGCAGCTTAGGAATAGGCTCCGATACGCAGTATTTT. Protein sequence: CASSLGIGSDTQYF.

This chain joins TRBV2 and TRBJ1-1, with D possibly TRBD1 on 5 matching bases. Germline V gives CDR1 SNHLY, CDR2 FYNNEI. The CDR3 covers 15 residues. The V and J ends lost 0 bases and 8 bases respectively, with 16 bases between them. DNA for the CDR3: TGTGCCAGCAGTGAAGCGTGGACCTATAAGGGGGAAGCTTTCTTT. Its protein product is CASSEAWTYKGEAFF.

The genes are TRBV7-9 and TRBJ2-7; D is unresolved. The CDR3 length is 14 residues. V shed 3 bases and J shed 0 bases, with 9 bases lying between them. Germline V gene sequence: CDR1 SEHNR, CDR2 FQNEAQ (reference sequence). For the CDR3, the DNA is TGTGCCAGCAGCTTCGCAGGAATCTCCTACGAGCAGTACTTC. Amino acid sequence: CASSFAGISYEQYF.

The J gene is TRBJ2-3, the V gene TRBV30, with 7 bases identical to TRBD1. The CDR3 spans 15 residues. Germline V gives CDR1 GTSNPN, CDR2 SVGIG (reference sequence). V shed 5 bases, J shed 2 bases, and the junction held 10 bases outside the gene matches. The CDR3 nucleotides read TGTGCCTGGTGGACAGGAAGTAGCCTCACAGATACGCAGTATTTT. Amino acid sequence: CAWWTGSSLTDTQYF.

The J gene is TRBJ2-1, the V gene TRBV7-9; 7 nucleotides agree with TRBD2. Germline V gives CDR1 SEHNR, CDR2 FQNEAQ (reference sequence). V lost 8 bases to trimming and J lost 4 bases; unmatched junction nucleotides: 11. CDR3 size: 15 residues. The CDR3 coding sequence is TGTGCCAGCGGGGAAGGGGCGGGAGCTTACAATGAGCAGTTCTTC. Residues: CASGEGAGAYNEQFF.

The chain recombines TRBV27 with TRBJ1-1, with 7 bases that match TRBD1. V was pared by 5 bases and J by 3 bases, with 12 bases of the junction left unmatched. The CDR3 sequence is 16 residues long. CDR1 and CDR2 (germline): MNHEY, SMNVEV (reference sequence). The CDR3 here is CASSPRTGRRDTEAFF. The CDR3 coding sequence is TGTGCCAGCAGTCCCCGGACAGGACGGAGAGACACTGAAGCTTTCTTT.

The chain has TRBV7-9 and TRBJ1-6; D may be TRBD1 (5 bases). Deletions cut 5 bases from V and 7 bases from J, with 18 bases between. Germline V gene data show CDR1 as SEHNR and CDR2 as FQNEAQ (reference sequence). The CDR3 totals 16 residues. DNA for the CDR3: TGTGCCAGCAGCCCCACCGCTGGTGGGGGAAATTCACCCCTCCACTTT. Its translation: CASSPTAGGGNSPLHF.

The V and J genes are TRBV4-1 and TRBJ1-6; unclear D gene. CDR3 size: 13 residues. Between the trimmed V and J ends, which lost 5 bases and 7 bases, there was a span of 9 bases. Germline CDR1 reads MGHRA; CDR2 reads YSYEKL. The CDR3 protein is CASSTNINSPLHF. CDR3 DNA: TGCGCCAGCAGCACCAATATAAATTCACCCCTCCACTTT.

This chain joins TRBV7-2 and TRBJ2-7; 10 bases align to TRBD2. The CDR3 is 15 residues long. CDR1 is SGHTA, CDR2 FQGNSA, per germline. V lost 6 bases to trimming and J lost 0 bases; unmatched junction nucleotides: 5. DNA for the CDR3: TGTGCCAGCAGAAATAGCGGGAGGCTCTCCTACGAGCAGTACTTC. This sequence encodes CASRNSGRLSYEQYF.

This chain links TRBV18 with TRBJ1-1; D gene uncertain. This CDR3 contains 14 residues. Trimming removed 3 bases at V and 1 base at J, with 9 bases between. CDR1 and CDR2 from the germline V gene are KGHSH and LQKENI. Written as DNA, the CDR3 is TGTGCCAGCTCACCGGACCGCGGGAACACTGAAGCTTTCTTT. Translation gives CASSPDRGNTEAFF.

The rearrangement links TRBV9 to TRBJ2-7, with TRBD1 matching 7 bases. CDR3 length: 15 amino acids. Germline CDR1 SGDLS, CDR2 YYNGEE. With V trimmed by 4 bases and J by 7 bases, 14 bases remained unmatched. CDR3 loop: CASSLTGTEFGEQYF. In DNA, the CDR3 is TGTGCCAGCAGCTTGACCGGGACAGAATTCGGTGAGCAGTACTTC.

The chain has TRBV4-1 and TRBJ2-7; 9 bases map to TRBD2. V lost 4 bases to trimming and J lost 6 bases; unmatched junction nucleotides: 16. Germline assignment: CDR1 MGHRA and CDR2 YSYEKL. The CDR3 spans 17 residues. CDR3 in DNA: TGCGCCAGCAGCCCCCAAGGGGCGACTAGCGGACCTTCCGAGCAGTACTTC. This translates into CASSPQGATSGPSEQYF.

The chain joins TRBV14 to TRBJ1-2, with D uncertain. Germline-derived CDR1 and CDR2 are SGHDN and FVKESK. V was clipped by 1 base and J by 8 bases, with 14 bases between them. CDR3 length: 14 amino acids. CDR3: CASSQGGVIGGYTF. The CDR3 DNA sequence: TGTGCCAGCAGCCAAGGGGGTGTAATTGGCGGCTACACCTTC.

CDR3 sequence (DNA): TGTGCCAGTAGTATCGGGACAGGGTACTCCTACGAGCAGTACTTC. Encoded protein: CASSIGTGYSYEQYF. The rearrangement links TRBV19 to TRBJ2-7; 9 bases match TRBD1. V trimming: 3 bases; J trimming: 0 bases; junction bases outside the gene matches: 3. The CDR3 totals 15 residues. The V gene's germline CDR1 is LNHDA and CDR2 SQIVND (reference sequence).